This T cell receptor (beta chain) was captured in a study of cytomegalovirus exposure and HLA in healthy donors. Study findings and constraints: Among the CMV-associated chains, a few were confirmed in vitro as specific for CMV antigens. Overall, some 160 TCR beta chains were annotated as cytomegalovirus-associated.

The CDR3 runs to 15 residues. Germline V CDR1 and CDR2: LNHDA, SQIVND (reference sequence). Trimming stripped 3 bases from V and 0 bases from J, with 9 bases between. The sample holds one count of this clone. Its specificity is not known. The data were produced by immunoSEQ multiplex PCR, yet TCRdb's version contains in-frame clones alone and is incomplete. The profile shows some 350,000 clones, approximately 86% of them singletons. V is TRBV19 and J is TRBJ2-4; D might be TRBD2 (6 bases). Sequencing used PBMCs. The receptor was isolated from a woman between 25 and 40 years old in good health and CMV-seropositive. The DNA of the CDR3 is TGTGCCAGTAGTATTGGCGGGATAGCCAAAAACATTCAGTACTTC. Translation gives CASSIGGIAKNIQYF.